The T cell receptor beta chain under discussion was sequenced for a study of CD8 T cells in ankylosing spondylitis. Trimming removed 0 bases at V and 11 bases at J, with 16 bases between. The V gene's germline CDR1 is LGHNA and CDR2 YSLEER. This CDR3 is 14 amino acids long. In TCRdb, the 5' RACE reads were re-called with MiXCR into one record per CDR3 protein. The repertoire includes some 840,000 distinct CDR3 sequences, around 11% of them detected once, and around 0.51% sits in the top ten. With respect to this clonotype: Its antigen is unidentified.

Regarding the study as a whole: There was a TCR beta motif, made of fewer than 10 highly homologous variants, that appeared characteristic of ankylosing spondylitis blood. Clones linked with disease were CD8+ and fairly uncommon in the peripheral blood. In reactive arthritis synovial fluid and blood, some motif variants had been reported before. Reportedly, disease-linked clones are significantly enriched in ankylosing spondylitis patients' matched synovial fluid.

The sequenced sample was blood, either unsorted or a sorted T cell fraction (not recorded which). The source of this sequence is a male donor with ankylosing spondylitis. This chain links TRBV4-3 with TRBJ1-1; no definite D call. CDR3 region: CASSQERYGVSAFF. Here the CDR3 DNA reads TGCGCCAGCAGCCAAGAGAGGTACGGAGTATCGGCTTTCTTT.